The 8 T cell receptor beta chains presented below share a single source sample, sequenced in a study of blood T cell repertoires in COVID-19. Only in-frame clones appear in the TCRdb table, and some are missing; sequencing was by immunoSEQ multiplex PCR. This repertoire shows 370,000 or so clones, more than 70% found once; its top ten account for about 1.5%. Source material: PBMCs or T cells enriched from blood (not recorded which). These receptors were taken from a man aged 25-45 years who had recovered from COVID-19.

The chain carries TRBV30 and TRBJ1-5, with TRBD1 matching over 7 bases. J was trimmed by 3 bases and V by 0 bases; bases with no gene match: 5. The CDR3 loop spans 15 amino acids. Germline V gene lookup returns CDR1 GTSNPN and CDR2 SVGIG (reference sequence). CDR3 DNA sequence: TGTGCCTGGAGTGTATTTGGGACAGCCAATCAGCCCCAGCATTTT. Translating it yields CAWSVFGTANQPQHF.

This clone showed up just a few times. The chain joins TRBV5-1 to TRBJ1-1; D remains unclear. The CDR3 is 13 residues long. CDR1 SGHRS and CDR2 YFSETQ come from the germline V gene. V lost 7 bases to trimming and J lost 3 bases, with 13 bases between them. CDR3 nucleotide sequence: TGCGCCAGCGGGTGGGAGGTGGACACTGAAGCTTTCTTT. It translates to CASGWEVDTEAFF.

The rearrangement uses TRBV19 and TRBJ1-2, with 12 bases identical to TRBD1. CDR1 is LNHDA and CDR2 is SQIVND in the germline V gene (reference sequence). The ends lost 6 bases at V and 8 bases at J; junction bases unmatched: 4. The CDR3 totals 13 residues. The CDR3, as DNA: TGTGCCAGTAGGGGGACAGGGGGCAGCGGCTACACCTTC. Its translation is CASRGTGGSGYTF.

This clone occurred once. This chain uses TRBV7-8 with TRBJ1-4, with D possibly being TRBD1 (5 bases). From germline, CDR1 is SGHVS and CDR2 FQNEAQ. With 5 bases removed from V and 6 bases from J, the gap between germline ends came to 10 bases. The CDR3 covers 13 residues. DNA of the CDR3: TGTGCCAGCAGCGGCAGGGTTCATGAAAAACTGTTTTTT. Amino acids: CASSGRVHEKLFF. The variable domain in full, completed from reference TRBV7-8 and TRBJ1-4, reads GAGVSQSPRYKVAKRGQDVALRCDPISGHVSLFWYQQALGQGPEFLTYFQNEAQLDKSGLPSDRFFAERPEGSVSTLKIQRTQQEDSAVYLCASSGRVHEKLFFGSGTQLSVL.

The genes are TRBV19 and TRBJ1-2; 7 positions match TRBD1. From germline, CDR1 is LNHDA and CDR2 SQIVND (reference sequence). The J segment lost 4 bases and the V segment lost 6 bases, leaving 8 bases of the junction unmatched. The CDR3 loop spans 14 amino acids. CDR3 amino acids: CASSPRTGTYGYTF. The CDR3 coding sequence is TGTGCCAGTAGCCCACGGACAGGCACCTATGGCTACACCTTC.

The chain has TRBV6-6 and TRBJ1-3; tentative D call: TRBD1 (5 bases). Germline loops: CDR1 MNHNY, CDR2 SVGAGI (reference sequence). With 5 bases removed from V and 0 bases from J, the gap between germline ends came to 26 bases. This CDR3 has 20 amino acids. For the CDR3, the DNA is TGTGCCAGCAGTCCTCGGGGGTCCAGGCTCGGATTTTCCTCTGGAAACACCATATATTTT. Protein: CASSPRGSRLGFSSGNTIYF.

CDR3 in DNA: TGTGCCAGCAGTCGGGGGAGCTCCTACAATGAGCAGTTCTTC. Protein: CASSRGSSYNEQFF. J is TRBJ2-1 and V is TRBV2; TRBD2 might be the D (6 bases). The ends were cut back, 5 bases at V and 0 bases at J, with 8 bases in the middle. The V gene's germline CDR1 is SNHLY and CDR2 FYNNEI. The CDR3 totals 14 residues.

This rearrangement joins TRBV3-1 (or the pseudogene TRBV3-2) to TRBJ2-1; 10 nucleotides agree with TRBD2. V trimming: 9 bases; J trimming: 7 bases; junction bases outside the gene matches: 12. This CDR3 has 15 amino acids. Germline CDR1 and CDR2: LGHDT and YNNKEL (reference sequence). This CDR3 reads CASRFLAGGLNEQFF. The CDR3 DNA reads TGTGCCAGTAGGTTTTTAGCGGGGGGTTTGAATGAGCAGTTCTTC.